The 26 T cell receptor beta chains below come from one sample, sequenced in a study of blood T cell repertoires in COVID-19. Only in-frame clones appear in the TCRdb table, and some are missing; sequencing was by immunoSEQ multiplex PCR. The profile shows fewer than 250,000 clones, 65% to 85% of them singletons. What was sequenced was PBMCs or T cells enriched from blood (not recorded which). The receptors were sampled from a woman under 40 who had recovered from COVID-19.

This sequence joins TRBV11-3 and TRBJ2-3, with 9 positions matching TRBD2. CDR3 length: 15 amino acids. The trim removed 3 bases at V and 3 bases at J, leaving 4 bases unmatched. Germline V gene data show CDR1 as SGHNT and CDR2 as YENEEA. The chain's CDR3 is CASSLWTSETDTQYF. The DNA for the CDR3 is TGTGCCAGCAGCTTGTGGACTAGCGAAACAGATACGCAGTATTTT.

V is TRBV19 and J is TRBJ2-3; 11 bases fit TRBD2. The CDR3 extends over 15 amino acids. Trimming removed 8 bases from V and 2 bases from J; junction bases left unmatched: 6. CDR1 is LNHDA, CDR2 SQIVND, per germline (reference sequence). The CDR3 DNA reads as TGTGCCAGTGGTAAGACTAGCGGGATCACAGATACGCAGTATTTT. Its translation: CASGKTSGITDTQYF.

This clone has just one count. The chain recombines TRBV24-1 with TRBJ1-4; 7 bases are shared with TRBD1. CDR1 KGHDR and CDR2 SFDVKD come from the germline V gene. Germline trimming cut 4 bases from V and 8 bases from J; bases unmatched to any gene: 9. This CDR3 is 15 amino acids long. The CDR3 DNA reads TGTGCCACCAGTGACGGAACGCTACAGGGGGAAAAACTGTTTTTT. It encodes CATSDGTLQGEKLFF.

The CDR3 loop is CATSDFRRDEQFF. In DNA form, the CDR3 reads TGTGCCACCAGTGATTTCCGGCGGGATGAGCAGTTCTTC. The rearrangement joins TRBV24-1 to TRBJ2-1; perhaps TRBD2 as D (5 bases). The V gene's germline CDR1 is KGHDR and CDR2 SFDVKD. Trimming pared 1 base from V and 8 bases from J, leaving 8 bases between. The CDR3 spans 13 residues.

This rearrangement joins TRBV7-2 to TRBJ1-2, with a tentative D call TRBD1 (5 bases). With 1 base removed from V and 5 bases from J, the gap between germline ends came to 14 bases. Germline V gene sequence: CDR1 SGHTA, CDR2 FQGNSA. The CDR3 runs 15 residues. The CDR3 loop is CASSLEWGVEYGYTF. CDR3 sequence (DNA): TGTGCCAGCAGCTTAGAATGGGGGGTGGAGTATGGCTACACCTTC.

The chain couples TRBV28 to TRBJ2-3; 7 bases match TRBD2. Trimming cost V 3 bases and J 4 bases; bases outside gene matches: 7. This CDR3 comprises 15 residues. Germline CDR1 reads MDHEN; CDR2 reads SYDVKM. The CDR3: CASSLSSGVADTQYF. As DNA, the CDR3 is TGTGCCAGCAGTTTGTCCAGCGGGGTGGCAGATACGCAGTATTTT.

The chain couples TRBV29-1 to TRBJ2-1; 10 bases are shared with TRBD2. The germline V gene has CDR1 SQVTM and CDR2 ANQGSEA. CDR3 length equals 15 residues. V trimming: 4 bases; J trimming: 8 bases; junction bases outside the gene matches: 11. The CDR3 region has the DNA TGCAGCGTTGGCCTGGGAGCGGGAGGGCCGGATGAGCAGTTCTTC. Translated, it gives CSVGLGAGGPDEQFF.

The gene calls are TRBV12-3 or TRBV12-4 and TRBJ2-1, with TRBD2 as a possible D gene (5 bases). V shed 3 bases and J shed 10 bases, with 10 bases lying between them. This CDR3 region has 12 residues. This chain's CDR3 is CASSFYRGEQFF. CDR3 DNA: TGTGCCAGCAGTTTTTATCGAGGGGAGCAGTTCTTC.

This rearrangement joins TRBV5-1 to TRBJ1-1; the D gene is possibly TRBD1 (5 bases). Germline assignment: CDR1 SGHRS and CDR2 YFSETQ. This CDR3 contains 15 residues. V was pared by 1 base and J by 1 base, with 11 bases between. CDR3 protein: CASSLFGQGNTEAFF. In nucleotides, the CDR3 is TGCGCCAGCAGCTTGTTTGGGCAGGGGAACACTGAAGCTTTCTTT.

This clone was picked up one time. The chain has TRBV27 and TRBJ1-1; D ambiguous. Trimming left V 1 base short and J 0 bases short, with 9 bases between. There are 15 residues in the CDR3. Germline-derived CDR1 and CDR2 are MNHEY and SMNVEV (reference sequence). CDR3 protein: CASSLFTHLNTEAFF. CDR3 DNA sequence: TGTGCCAGCAGTTTATTTACACATCTGAACACTGAAGCTTTCTTT.

V gene TRBV5-1 combines with J gene TRBJ1-2; maybe TRBD1 (6 bases). The CDR3 sequence is 14 residues long. The germline V gene encodes CDR1 SGHRS and CDR2 YFSETQ. The germline V and J ends were trimmed by 3 bases and 8 bases, with 17 bases remaining between them. This CDR3 is CASSSRRGVGGYTF. In DNA, the CDR3 is TGCGCCAGCAGCTCCCGCAGGGGAGTCGGGGGCTACACCTTC.

In its sample, this clone was seen a few times. The chain recombines TRBV28 with TRBJ1-1; possibly TRBD1 for D (6 bases). CDR1 and CDR2 from the germline V gene are MDHEN and SYDVKM. CDR3 length: 14 residues. The ends were cut back, 5 bases at V and 1 base at J, with 11 bases in the middle. The CDR3 DNA sequence: TGTGCCAGCAGTGCCTCCAGGGGGAACACTGAAGCTTTCTTT. As protein: CASSASRGNTEAFF.

The CDR3 DNA follows: TGTGCCAGCGGGGGACAGGAAAAAGAGACCCAGTACTTC. Translated: CASGGQEKETQYF. This chain connects TRBV2 to TRBJ2-5; TRBD1 matches 8 bases. The trim removed 8 bases at V and 3 bases at J, leaving 5 bases unmatched. This CDR3 has 13 amino acids. Germline CDR1 SNHLY, CDR2 FYNNEI.

As DNA, the CDR3 is TGTGCCAGCTCACCCGGGGCTAGCGGGAGGGGAAGCTCCTACAATGAGCAGTTCTTC. This codes for CASSPGASGRGSSYNEQFF. The chain couples TRBV18 to TRBJ2-1; TRBD2 agrees at 12 bases. CDR1 is KGHSH, CDR2 LQKENI, per germline. The ends lost 3 bases at V and 0 bases at J; junction bases unmatched: 9. This CDR3 region has 19 residues.

Only a few counts were recorded for this clone. This chain uses TRBV4-1 with TRBJ1-2, with 8 nucleotides matching TRBD1. V lost 0 bases to trimming and J lost 2 bases; unmatched junction nucleotides: 11. The germline gives CDR1 MGHRA, CDR2 YSYEKL. CDR3 length: 18 residues. The CDR3 protein is CASSQDLPSDRGNYGYTF. The CDR3, as DNA: TGCGCCAGCAGCCAAGATCTTCCGTCCGACAGGGGCAACTATGGCTACACCTTC.

The chain joins TRBV29-1 to TRBJ2-7; 14 bases fit TRBD2. The germline V gene encodes CDR1 SQVTM and CDR2 ANQGSEA. This CDR3 is built from 15 residues. V dropped 3 bases and J dropped 2; count of bases not matched to a gene: 3. CDR3 sequence: CSVETSGGGPYEQYF. The CDR3 DNA follows: TGCAGCGTTGAGACTAGCGGGGGGGGACCCTACGAGCAGTACTTC.

This rearrangement joins TRBV7-3 to TRBJ2-7; D unresolved. CDR3 length: 13 residues. The ends were cut back, 1 base at V and 3 bases at J, with 7 bases in the middle. Germline lookup yields CDR1 SGHTA and CDR2 FQGTGA. The CDR3 loop is CASSLSADYEQYF. Here the CDR3 DNA reads TGTGCCAGCAGCTTAAGTGCAGACTACGAGCAGTACTTC.

The chain has TRBV9 and TRBJ2-3; D ambiguous. Germline values: CDR1 SGDLS, CDR2 YYNGEE. The CDR3 is 14 residues long. With 2 bases removed from V and 6 bases from J, the gap between germline ends came to 13 bases. The CDR3 bases are TGTGCCAGCAGCGTCCCTTCTAGTGGGGATACGCAGTATTTT. Its translation: CASSVPSSGDTQYF.

V is TRBV4-2 and J is TRBJ2-7; TRBD1 matches at 9 bases. The junction had 8 bases not matched to a gene; V was cut back by 1 base and J by 4 bases. The CDR3 extends over 16 amino acids. Germline V gives CDR1 LGHNA, CDR2 YNFKEQ. The CDR3 loop reads CASSQAEGQGQYEQYF. The CDR3 DNA is TGTGCCAGCAGCCAAGCTGAGGGACAGGGCCAATACGAGCAGTACTTC.

The chain employs TRBV29-1 and TRBJ1-1, with D unresolved. The V end lost 7 bases, the J end lost 4 bases, and 13 bases lay between the germline ends. CDR1 is SQVTM and CDR2 is ANQGSEA in the germline V gene. This CDR3 spans 12 amino acids. The CDR3 loop is CSADQGSTEAFF. Here the CDR3 DNA reads TGCAGCGCAGACCAAGGGAGCACTGAAGCTTTCTTT.

This clone is a singleton in its sample. The chain employs TRBV4-2 and TRBJ1-1, with D possibly matching TRBD1 (6 bases). Trimming removed 3 bases from V and 1 base from J, with 12 bases in between. The CDR3 sequence is 15 residues long. From germline, CDR1 is LGHNA and CDR2 YNFKEQ. CDR3 DNA sequence: TGTGCCAGCAGCCATCAGACAGGAACGAACACTGAAGCTTTCTTT. The encoded protein is CASSHQTGTNTEAFF.

The chain couples TRBV10-3 to TRBJ1-1; 9 bases are a match to TRBD1. The trim removed 3 bases at V and 11 bases at J, leaving 13 bases unmatched. The length of the CDR3 is 15 residues. Germline V gives CDR1 ENHRY, CDR2 SYGVKD. The CDR3 bases are TGTGCCATCAGTGAATTGGGGACAGGGAGCCCCGAGGCTTTCTTT. It specifies CAISELGTGSPEAFF.

The V and J genes are TRBV7-9 and TRBJ2-1, with D perhaps TRBD2 (5 bases). The germline V gene encodes CDR1 SEHNR and CDR2 FQNEAQ (reference sequence). Deletions cut 5 bases from V and 4 bases from J, with 24 bases between. The CDR3 is made up of 18 amino acids. CDR3 protein: CASSGLGSLEGFYNEQFF. DNA of the CDR3: TGTGCCAGCAGCGGACTCGGATCCCTGGAAGGGTTTTACAATGAGCAGTTCTTC.

V and J are TRBV6-1 and TRBJ2-5; 7 nucleotides align to TRBD2. Germline lookup yields CDR1 MNHNS and CDR2 SASEGT. Germline trimming cut 1 base from V and 10 bases from J; bases unmatched to any gene: 12. The CDR3 consists of 15 residues. CDR3 nucleotide sequence: TGTGCCAGCAGTGAAGTCAGCGGGACGGGTGAAGGCCAGTACTTC. This sequence encodes CASSEVSGTGEGQYF.

The chain has TRBV19 and TRBJ1-3; D not resolved. The germline V gene encodes CDR1 LNHDA and CDR2 SQIVND (reference sequence). Trimming stripped 7 bases from V and 4 bases from J, with 2 bases between. The CDR3 totals 10 residues. CDR3 residues: CASTGNTIYF. As DNA, the CDR3 is TGTGCCAGTACAGGAAACACCATATATTTT.

The chain combines TRBV6-1 with TRBJ2-1; 9 bases map to TRBD1. From germline, CDR1 is MNHNS and CDR2 SASEGT. The CDR3 spans 16 residues. Trimming at V came to 4 bases and at J to 4 bases, leaving 8 bases not matched to a gene. The CDR3 loop is CASSGSGTGPYNEQFF. As DNA, the CDR3 is TGTGCCAGCAGTGGATCCGGGACAGGGCCTTACAATGAGCAGTTCTTC.